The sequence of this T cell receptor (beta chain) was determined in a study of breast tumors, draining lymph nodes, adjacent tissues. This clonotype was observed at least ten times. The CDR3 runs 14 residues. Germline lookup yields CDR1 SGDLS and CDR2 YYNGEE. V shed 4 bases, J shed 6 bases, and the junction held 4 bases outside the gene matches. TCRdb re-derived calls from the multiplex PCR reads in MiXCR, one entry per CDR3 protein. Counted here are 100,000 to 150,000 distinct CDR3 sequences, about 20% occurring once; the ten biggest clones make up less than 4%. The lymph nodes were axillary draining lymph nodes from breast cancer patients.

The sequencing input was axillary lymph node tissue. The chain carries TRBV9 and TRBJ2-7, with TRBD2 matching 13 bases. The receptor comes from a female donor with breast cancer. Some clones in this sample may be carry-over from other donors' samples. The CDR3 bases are TGTGCCAGCAGCCCATGGACTAGCGGGGGCGAGCAGTACTTC. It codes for CASSPWTSGGEQYF.